The next 8 T cell receptor beta chains were all read from a single sample in a study of blood T cell repertoires in COVID-19 (dated by TCRdb to 2019 to 2021). The library was made by the immunoSEQ multiplex PCR assay. TCRdb provides this immuneACCESS table in a form limited to in-frame rearrangements. Some clones are lacking; in checked studies, under half of them reflect an unresolved V gene, and why the rest are absent is not known. The sample table shows about 68,000 clones, and 70% to 90% are seen once. About 3% of the sample is in the top ten clones. The sample consisted of peripheral blood. The receptors derive from a woman in her 50s with COVID-19, enrolled during active disease.

The table lists this clone with a count of one. The V gene is TRBV7-2, the J gene TRBJ1-5; no definite D call. Looked up from germline, CDR1 is SGHTA and CDR2 is FQGNSA. V gave up 3 bases and J gave up 7 bases, with 16 bases separating them. This CDR3 region has 15 residues. The CDR3 loop is CASSFGSGQRQPQHF. DNA for the CDR3: TGTGCCAGCAGCTTCGGGTCGGGTCAAAGGCAGCCCCAGCATTTT.

V gene TRBV3-1 (or the pseudogene TRBV3-2) combines with J gene TRBJ2-1, with D possibly matching TRBD2 (5 bases). CDR3 length: 16 amino acids. Germline CDR1 reads LGHDT; CDR2 reads YNNKEL (reference sequence). V gave up 1 base and J gave up 4 bases, with 14 bases separating them. The CDR3 DNA sequence: TGTGCCAGCAGCCAAGGGCCAGCTCAGCGGTACAATGAGCAGTTCTTC. Its protein product is CASSQGPAQRYNEQFF.

The rearrangement uses TRBV6-4 and TRBJ2-3; D ambiguous. The CDR3 has 13 amino acids. With 2 bases removed from V and 3 bases from J, the gap between germline ends came to 6 bases. Germline CDR1 reads MRHNA; CDR2 reads SNTAGT. The CDR3 protein is CASSDQVTDTQYF. The CDR3 DNA is TGTGCCAGCAGTGACCAGGTGACAGATACGCAGTATTTT.

The J gene is TRBJ1-3, the V gene TRBV2; weak D call: TRBD1 (5 bases). The V and J ends lost 7 bases and 0 bases respectively, with 10 bases between them. Germline CDR1 and CDR2: SNHLY and FYNNEI. CDR3 size: 14 residues. CDR3 loop: CASKYDSSGNTIYF. The CDR3 DNA reads as TGTGCCAGCAAATATGACAGCTCTGGAAACACCATATATTTT.

The rearrangement joins TRBV19 to TRBJ2-1, with TRBD2 identical over 8 bases. With V trimmed by 7 bases and J by 10 bases, 9 bases remained unmatched. The V gene's germline CDR1 is LNHDA and CDR2 SQIVND (reference sequence). This CDR3 has 13 residues. The CDR3 DNA sequence: TGTGCCAGTATGGGGACTAGATTCTGGGAGCAGTTCTTC. Translated: CASMGTRFWEQFF.

Here the CDR3 reads CASSPSAGNTEAFF. The CDR3 nucleotides are TGCGCCAGCAGCCCCTCCGCCGGGAACACTGAAGCTTTCTTT. The chain carries TRBV5-1 and TRBJ1-1; no clear D gene. Germline V gives CDR1 SGHRS, CDR2 YFSETQ. The V end was cut by 4 bases, the J end by 1 base, with 11 bases between. The CDR3 consists of 14 residues.

V gene TRBV5-6 combines with J gene TRBJ1-1; the D gene is possibly TRBD1 (5 bases). This CDR3 is 17 amino acids long. Germline V CDR1 and CDR2: SGHDT, YYEEEE. The ends were cut back, 2 bases at V and 5 bases at J, with 22 bases in the middle. The CDR3 spells CASSFLGGREERTEAFF. CDR3 coding DNA: TGTGCCAGCAGCTTTCTGGGGGGTCGGGAAGAGAGGACTGAAGCTTTCTTT.

This chain links TRBV2 with TRBJ1-3; possibly TRBD1 for D (5 bases). Germline CDR1 is SNHLY and CDR2 is FYNNEI. The V end lost 6 bases, the J end lost 2 bases, and 8 bases lay between the germline ends. The CDR3 runs 13 residues. CDR3 sequence reads: CASRVGAGNTIYF. The CDR3 nucleotides read TGTGCCAGCAGAGTAGGGGCTGGAAACACCATATATTTT.